The 31 T cell receptor beta chains in this list originate from one sample, sequenced in a study of shared clonotypes between healthy human individuals. Only in-frame clones appear in the TCRdb table, and some are missing; sequencing was by immunoSEQ multiplex PCR. The data contain 450,000 to 500,000 clones, approximately 80% of them seen just once; the ten biggest clones take up over 10%. The specimen sequenced was PBMCs. The receptors shown here come from a woman aged 40 to 49 in good health. Some clones in this sample may be carry-over from other donors' samples.

The V and J genes are TRBV9 and TRBJ2-6; 8 bases are a match to TRBD2. V dropped 1 base and J dropped 0; count of bases not matched to a gene: 12. This CDR3 is 20 amino acids long. The germline V gene has CDR1 SGDLS and CDR2 YYNGEE. CDR3 DNA: TGTGCCAGCAGCGTATCACCGACGCGGGGGGCATACTCTGGGGCCAACGTCCTGACTTTC. It is translated as CASSVSPTRGAYSGANVLTF.

This clone was found a few times. The chain has TRBV18 and TRBJ2-5, with 10 bases matching TRBD1. The CDR3 runs to 17 residues. Germline V gene lookup returns CDR1 KGHSH and CDR2 LQKENI. V gave up 3 bases and J gave up 1 base; unmatched junction bases: 8. CDR3: CASSPQGRQGAQETQYF. The DNA for the CDR3 is TGTGCCAGCTCACCCCAGGGAAGACAGGGGGCCCAAGAGACCCAGTACTTC.

About this clone: Other DNA sequences in the same sample also yield this CDR3. The rearrangement uses TRBV18 and TRBJ1-1; 7 bases align to TRBD1. This CDR3 contains 14 residues. The V gene end was trimmed by 3 bases and the J gene end by 1 base; junction bases not matched to a gene: 2. Germline V CDR1 and CDR2: KGHSH, LQKENI. The CDR3 reads CASSPRQGNTEAFF. The CDR3 coding sequence is TGTGCCAGCTCACCCCGACAGGGGAACACTGAAGCTTTCTTT.

The chain uses TRBV6-1 and TRBJ1-1, with D possibly being TRBD1 (5 bases). Germline-derived CDR1 and CDR2 are MNHNS and SASEGT. There are 11 residues in the CDR3. Trimming left V 7 bases short and J 6 bases short, with 9 bases between. The CDR3 DNA sequence: TGTGCCAGCAATGACAGCCCTGAAGCTTTCTTT. Translated, it gives CASNDSPEAFF.

This clone was picked up many times. V usage is TRBV6-5 and J usage is TRBJ1-5, with a possible D match to TRBD1 (6 bases). CDR3 size: 13 residues. Trimming removed 6 bases from V and 6 bases from J, with 12 bases in between. Germline CDR1 reads MNHEY; CDR2 reads SVGAGI. CDR3 bases: TGTGCCAGCAGCCAGGGGTCGGGTCAGCCCCAGCATTTT. Its protein product is CASSQGSGQPQHF.

The genes are TRBV28 and TRBJ2-1; either TRBD1 or TRBD2 may supply D (5 bases each). CDR1 MDHEN and CDR2 SYDVKM come from the germline V gene. This CDR3 is built from 14 residues. The germline V and J ends were trimmed by 4 bases and 7 bases, with 14 bases remaining between them. The CDR3 sequence is CASSYGRELNEQFF. The CDR3 DNA reads as TGTGCCAGCAGTTATGGCAGGGAGTTGAATGAGCAGTTCTTC.

CDR3 residues: CASSRGGFGNQPQHF. In DNA form, the CDR3 reads TGTGCCAGCAGCCGCGGGGGTTTCGGCAATCAGCCCCAGCATTTT. The rearrangement joins TRBV16 to TRBJ1-5, with D tentatively TRBD1 (5 bases). Germline V CDR1 and CDR2: KGHSY, FQNENV. V dropped 4 bases and J dropped 2 bases, with 12 bases sitting between them. The length of the CDR3 is 15 residues.

This chain joins TRBV27 and TRBJ2-2; 16 bases fit TRBD2. V shed 6 bases and J 7 bases; nucleotides not matched to a gene: 5. This CDR3 has 16 residues. The germline V gene has CDR1 MNHEY and CDR2 SMNVEV (reference sequence). DNA of the CDR3: TGTGCCAGCAGCCCGGGACTAGCGGGAGGGTTCGGGGAGCTGTTTTTT. The encoded protein is CASSPGLAGGFGELFF.

The V and J genes are TRBV2 and TRBJ1-5; D gene unclear. The germline CDR1 and CDR2 sequences are SNHLY and FYNNEI. V was trimmed by 1 base and J by 7 bases, leaving 11 bases between them. The CDR3 runs 14 residues. DNA of the CDR3: TGTGCCAGCAGTGAAGGGAGGGTTAGCCAGCCCCAGCATTTT. Amino acid sequence: CASSEGRVSQPQHF.

This chain uses TRBV7-9 with TRBJ2-1; tentative D call: TRBD2 (6 bases). Germline V gene data show CDR1 as SEHNR and CDR2 as FQNEAQ (reference sequence). V was trimmed by 7 bases and J by 9 bases, leaving 19 bases between them. The CDR3 consists of 14 residues. CDR3 DNA: TGTGCCAGCAAATCAGGGAGGTCAGGTGGTGAGCAGTTCTTC. This encodes CASKSGRSGGEQFF.

Only one count was recorded for this clone. The chain couples TRBV5-1 to TRBJ2-7, with a weak D call TRBD1 (6 bases). The CDR3 sequence is 15 residues long. Trimming stripped 3 bases from V and 2 bases from J, with 15 bases between. Germline CDR1 SGHRS, CDR2 YFSETQ. The CDR3 DNA follows: TGCGCCAGCAGCTACGACCTGGACAGAGCCTACGAGCAGTACTTC. It codes for CASSYDLDRAYEQYF.

The rearrangement joins TRBV6-5 to TRBJ1-4; D perhaps matches TRBD1 (5 bases). Germline CDR1 reads MNHEY; CDR2 reads SVGAGI. V was trimmed by 6 bases and J by 4 bases, leaving 12 bases between them. CDR3 length equals 14 residues. DNA of the CDR3: TGTGCCAGCAGGGGAGACAGCAATAATGAAAAACTGTTTTTT. Amino acid sequence: CASRGDSNNEKLFF.

V is TRBV29-1 and J is TRBJ2-5, with 12 bases matching TRBD2. Germline V gene sequence: CDR1 SQVTM, CDR2 ANQGSEA. The J segment lost 4 bases and the V segment lost 3 bases, leaving 0 bases of the junction unmatched. The CDR3 has 13 residues. The CDR3 loop reads CSVEGLAGETQYF. The CDR3 bases are TGCAGCGTTGAGGGACTAGCGGGAGAGACCCAGTACTTC. Drawing the rest from reference TRBV29-1 and TRBJ2-5, the complete variable domain is SAVISQKPSRDICQRGTSLTIQCQVDSQVTMMFWYRQQPGQSLTLIATANQGSEATYESGFVIDKFPISRPNLTFSTLTVSNMSPEDSSIYLCSVEGLAGETQYFGPGTRLLVL.

The chain combines TRBV5-1 with TRBJ2-1, with 9 nucleotides matching TRBD2. CDR1 SGHRS and CDR2 YFSETQ come from the germline V gene. Trimming at V came to 4 bases and at J to 9 bases, leaving 14 bases not matched to a gene. The length of the CDR3 is 16 residues. The DNA for the CDR3 is TGCGCCAGCAGCCGGGCGGATAGCGGGAGAGGGATTGAGCAGTTCTTC. It codes for CASSRADSGRGIEQFF.

The J gene is TRBJ2-3, the V gene TRBV10-3; possibly TRBD1 for D (6 bases). The CDR3 has 14 amino acids. Looked up from germline, CDR1 is ENHRY and CDR2 is SYGVKD. Trimming stripped 0 bases from V and 8 bases from J, with 12 bases between. The CDR3 DNA is TGTGCCATCAGTGAGTCGACTCGAGGGGGTACGCAGTATTTT. Its translation: CAISESTRGGTQYF.

This chain joins TRBV6-1 and TRBJ1-4; tentative D call: TRBD1 (5 bases). V was trimmed by 6 bases and J by 5 bases, leaving 13 bases between them. Germline loops: CDR1 MNHNS, CDR2 SASEGT. The CDR3 sequence is 14 residues long. The DNA for the CDR3 is TGTGCCAGCAGCGCAGGGTGGGGGAATGAAAAACTGTTTTTT. It specifies CASSAGWGNEKLFF.

The chain combines TRBV11-2 with TRBJ2-2; the match to TRBD2 covers 10 bases. Germline V gives CDR1 SGHAT, CDR2 FQNNGV. The V segment lost 6 bases and the J segment 6 bases; nucleotides outside the gene matches: 4. The CDR3 totals 14 residues. The DNA for the CDR3 is TGTGCCAGCAGAATAGCGGGAGGACCCGGGGAGCTGTTTTTT. Residues: CASRIAGGPGELFF.

The chain couples TRBV19 to TRBJ1-2; D unresolved. V was pared by 4 bases and J by 4 bases, with 16 bases between. Per the germline V gene, CDR1 is LNHDA and CDR2 is SQIVND (reference sequence). The CDR3 has 15 residues. The CDR3 DNA is TGTGCCAGTAGTACGCGGCCCCCGGACGGCTATGGCTACACCTTC. Translation: CASSTRPPDGYGYTF.

CDR3 sequence: CASSVEDRPYGYTF. DNA for the CDR3: TGTGCCAGCAGCGTAGAGGACAGGCCCTATGGCTACACCTTC. The V gene is TRBV9, the J gene TRBJ1-2, with 7 bases that match TRBD1. After removal of 0 bases from V and 4 bases from J, the junction contained 3 bases not matched to a gene. Germline lookup yields CDR1 SGDLS and CDR2 YYNGEE. The CDR3 has 14 amino acids.

Concerning this clone itself: Other DNA sequences in this specimen translate into the identical CDR3. The chain uses TRBV5-1 and TRBJ2-7; no firm D call. V lost 1 base and J 2 bases, leaving 4 bases between the germline ends. Germline CDR1 reads SGHRS; CDR2 reads YFSETQ. The CDR3 spans 12 residues. The CDR3 sequence is CASSLYAYEQYF. The CDR3 coding sequence is TGCGCCAGCAGCTTGTATGCCTACGAGCAGTACTTC. The full variable domain, in which reference TRBV5-1 and TRBJ2-7 provide the parts outside the CDR3, is KAGVTQTPRYLIKTRGQQVTLSCSPISGHRSVSWYQQTPGQGLQFLFEYFSETQRNKGNFPGRFSGRQFSNSRSEMNVSTLELGDSALYLCASSLYAYEQYFGPGTRLTVT.

Regarding this clone: Just one base apart from a much larger clone, this may be a read error. The chain carries TRBV9 and TRBJ2-7, with a possible D match to TRBD2 (6 bases). This CDR3 has 14 amino acids. Germline-derived CDR1 and CDR2 are SGDLS and YYNGEE. Here the CDR3 DNA reads TGTACCAGCAGCCCCGCAGCGGGTAGGCACGAGCAGTACTTC. This sequence encodes CTSSPAAGRHEQYF.

This clone was recorded at least ten times. The chain joins TRBV6-1 to TRBJ2-5; 7 bases align to TRBD2. J gave up 2 bases and V 8 bases, and 5 bases lay outside the gene matches. CDR1 is MNHNS, CDR2 SASEGT, per germline. The CDR3 runs to 13 residues. CDR3 nucleotides: TGTGCCAGCGGGAGGGACGAGCAAGAGACCCAGTACTTC. Translation: CASGRDEQETQYF.

Concerning this clone: This may stem from a read error, because a much larger clone lies one nucleotide away. V gene TRBV30 combines with J gene TRBJ2-5; a weak D match, TRBD2 (5 bases). From germline, CDR1 is GTSNPN and CDR2 SVGIG (reference sequence). The CDR3 length is 14 residues. For the CDR3, the DNA is TGTGCCTGGAGTGAAGGAGGCAGTCAAGAGGCCCAGTACTTC. Translated, it gives CAWSEGGSQEAQYF.

CDR3 DNA sequence: TGTGCCAGTAGTATTGACAGTACAGAGACCCAGTACTTC. Translated, it gives CASSIDSTETQYF. The chain carries TRBV19 and TRBJ2-5, with D possibly TRBD1 on 5 matching bases. V dropped 3 bases and J dropped 4 bases, with 9 bases sitting between them. Germline CDR1 is LNHDA and CDR2 is SQIVND (reference sequence). The CDR3 is 13 residues long. Full variable domain (outside the CDR3, taken from reference TRBV19 and TRBJ2-5): DGGITQSPKYLFRKEGQNVTLSCEQNLNHDAMYWYRQDPGQGLRLIYYSQIVNDFQKGDIAEGYSVSREKKESFPLTVTSAQKNPTAFYLCASSIDSTETQYFGPGTRLLVL.

The CDR3 sequence: CASSEEASGIDEQYF. CDR3 DNA sequence: TGTGCCAGCAGTGAGGAGGCTAGCGGGATCGACGAGCAGTACTTC. The chain carries TRBV6-4 and TRBJ2-7; 9 bases match TRBD2. CDR1 and CDR2 from the germline V gene are MRHNA and SNTAGT. The J segment lost 5 bases and the V segment lost 3 bases, leaving 8 bases of the junction unmatched. The CDR3 has 15 residues.

The rearrangement uses TRBV7-2 and TRBJ1-5; 9 bases are a match to TRBD1. J was trimmed by 1 base and V by 4 bases; bases with no gene match: 2. CDR1 SGHTA and CDR2 FQGNSA come from the germline V gene. The length of the CDR3 is 15 residues. The CDR3 reads CASSYGQGSNQPQHF. As DNA, the CDR3 is TGTGCCAGCAGCTACGGACAGGGGAGCAATCAGCCCCAGCATTTT. The whole variable domain, filled in from reference TRBV7-2 and TRBJ1-5, reads GAGVSQSPSNKVTEKGKDVELRCDPISGHTALYWYRQSLGQGLEFLIYFQGNSAPDKSGLPSDRFSAERTGGSVSTLTIQRTQQEDSAVYLCASSYGQGSNQPQHFGDGTRLSIL.

The CDR3 protein is CASSLWGGREQYF. In nucleotides, the CDR3 is TGTGCCAGCAGCTTGTGGGGGGGCCGCGAGCAGTACTTC. The chain recombines TRBV11-2 with TRBJ2-7; D is perhaps TRBD2 (7 bases). The germline V gene has CDR1 SGHAT and CDR2 FQNNGV. This CDR3 has 13 amino acids. Trimming took off 3 bases at V and 6 bases at J, with 12 bases between the two ends.

V and J are TRBV5-3 and TRBJ1-2; unclear D gene. TRBV5-3 is noted as an ORF with a role that remains uncertain. The CDR3 runs 17 residues. Deletions cut 4 bases from V and 4 bases from J, with 23 bases between. As DNA, the CDR3 is TGTGCCAGAAGCGGGGATGGTCCCAGACCTGGCTTCTATGGCTACACCTTC. Translation gives CARSGDGPRPGFYGYTF.

V is TRBV7-9 and J is TRBJ2-2; 8 bases are a match to TRBD2. CDR3 length: 12 residues. J lost 7 bases, V lost 8 bases, and 3 bases had no gene match. The V gene's germline CDR1 is SEHNR and CDR2 FQNEAQ (reference sequence). The chain's CDR3 is CASQREFGELFF. Written as DNA, the CDR3 is TGTGCCAGCCAGCGGGAGTTCGGGGAGCTGTTTTTT. Using reference TRBV7-9 and TRBJ2-2 for the parts outside the CDR3, the full variable domain is DTGVSQNPRHKITKRGQNVTFRCDPISEHNRLYWYRQTLGQGPEFLTYFQNEAQLEKSRLLSDRFSAERPKGSFSTLEIQRTEQGDSAMYLCASQREFGELFFGEGSRLTVL.

This clone appeared many times. The chain joins TRBV4-2 to TRBJ2-7; D gene unclear. This CDR3 region has 16 residues. Germline CDR1 and CDR2: LGHNA and YNFKEQ. Trimming stripped 0 bases from V and 0 bases from J, with 12 bases between. CDR3 in DNA: TGTGCCAGCAGCCAAGATCGAGGAGCGCCCTCCTACGAGCAGTACTTC. Its translation: CASSQDRGAPSYEQYF.

A remark on this clone: One base separates it from a far larger clone, so it is likely a read error. The genes are TRBV4-2 and TRBJ2-7, with D maybe TRBD1 (5 bases). CDR3 length: 17 residues. The V and J ends lost 0 bases and 2 bases respectively, with 17 bases between them. CDR1 is LGHNA, CDR2 YNFKEQ, per germline. In nucleotides, the CDR3 is TGTGCCAGCAGCCAAGAGGGGTCGACAGAGCCCACCTACGAGCAGTACTTC. Its protein product is CASSQEGSTEPTYEQYF.